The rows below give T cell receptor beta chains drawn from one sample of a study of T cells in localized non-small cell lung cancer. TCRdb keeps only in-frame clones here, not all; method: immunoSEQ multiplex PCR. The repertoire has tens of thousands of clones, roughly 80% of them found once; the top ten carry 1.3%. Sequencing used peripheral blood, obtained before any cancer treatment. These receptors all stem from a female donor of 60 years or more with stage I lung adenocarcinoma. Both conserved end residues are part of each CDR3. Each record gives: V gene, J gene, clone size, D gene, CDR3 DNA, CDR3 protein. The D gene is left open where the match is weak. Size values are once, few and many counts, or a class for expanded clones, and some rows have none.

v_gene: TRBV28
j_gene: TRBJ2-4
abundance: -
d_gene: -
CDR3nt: TGTGCCAGCAGCCCCCCAGCCAAAAACATTCAGTACTTC
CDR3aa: CASSPPAKNIQYF

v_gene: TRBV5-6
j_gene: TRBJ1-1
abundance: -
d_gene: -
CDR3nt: -
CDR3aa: CASSVGPGNPEAFF

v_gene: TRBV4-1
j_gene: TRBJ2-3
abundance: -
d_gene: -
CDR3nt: TGCGCCAGCAGCCAAGCAGCCGGTGGGGATACGCAGTATTTT
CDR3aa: CASSQAAGGDTQYF

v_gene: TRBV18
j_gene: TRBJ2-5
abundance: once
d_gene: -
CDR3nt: TGTGCCAGCTCACTGAATACGCCTCGGGCCTCTTCGGAGACCCAGTACTTC
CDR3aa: CASSLNTPRASSETQYF

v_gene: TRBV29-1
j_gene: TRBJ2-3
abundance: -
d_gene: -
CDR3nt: TGCAGCGTTGACCGTAGCGGCACGAAAGATACGCAGTATTTT
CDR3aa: CSVDRSGTKDTQYF

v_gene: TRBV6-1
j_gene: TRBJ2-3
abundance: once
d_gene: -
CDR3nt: TGTGCCACCCAGGGGCCCGGGGGGGATACGCAGTATTTT
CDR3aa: CATQGPGGDTQYF

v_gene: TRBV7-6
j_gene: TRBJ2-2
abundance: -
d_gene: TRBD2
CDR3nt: TGTGCCAGCAGCGCCCCCGGGACTAGAAACACCGGGGAGCTGTTTTTT
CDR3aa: CASSAPGTRNTGELFF

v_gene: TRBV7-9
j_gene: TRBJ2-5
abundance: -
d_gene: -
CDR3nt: TGTGCCAGCAGCAGGTTCGACTCTCAAGAGACCCAGTACTTC
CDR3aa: CASSRFDSQETQYF

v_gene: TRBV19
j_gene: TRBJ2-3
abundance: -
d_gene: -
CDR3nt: TGTGCCACTTCGGGGGTTAGCACAGATACGCAGTATTTT
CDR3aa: CATSGVSTDTQYF

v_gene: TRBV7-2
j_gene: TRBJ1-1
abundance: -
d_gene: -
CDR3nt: TGTGCCAGCAGTTTCGTAAGGGATTTGAACACTGAAGCTTTCTTT
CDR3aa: CASSFVRDLNTEAFF

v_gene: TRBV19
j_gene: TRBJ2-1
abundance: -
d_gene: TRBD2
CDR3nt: TGTGCCAGTACCAATCTAGCGGGAGTCCCTTCATCCTACAATGAGCAGTTCTTC
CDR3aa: CASTNLAGVPSSYNEQFF

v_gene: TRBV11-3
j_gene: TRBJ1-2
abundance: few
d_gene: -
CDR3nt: TGTGCCAGCAGCTTAGACGACGGGCCCGGCTACACCTTC
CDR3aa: CASSLDDGPGYTF

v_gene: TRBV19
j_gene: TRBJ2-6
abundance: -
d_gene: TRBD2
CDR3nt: TGTGCCACCGACTCGGGGGGAGCCCTCTCTGGGGCCAACGTCCTGACTTTC
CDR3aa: CATDSGGALSGANVLTF

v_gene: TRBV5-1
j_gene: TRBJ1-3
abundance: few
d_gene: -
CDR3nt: TGCGCCAGCAGCTTGGACATCGGAAACACCATATATTTT
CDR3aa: CASSLDIGNTIYF

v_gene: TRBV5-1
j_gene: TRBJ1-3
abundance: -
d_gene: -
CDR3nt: TGCGCCAGCAGCCTTCCCGGGACTCCTAGCTCTGGAAACACCATATATTTT
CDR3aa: CASSLPGTPSSGNTIYF

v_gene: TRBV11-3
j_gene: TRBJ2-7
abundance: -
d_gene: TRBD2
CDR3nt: TGTGCCAGCAGCTTTAGCGGGGGGGAGCAGTACGAGCAGTACTTC
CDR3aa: CASSFSGGEQYEQYF

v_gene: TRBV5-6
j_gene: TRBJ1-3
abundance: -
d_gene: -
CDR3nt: TGTGCCAGCAGCTTGTACAGGTATTCAAGCTCTGGAAACACCATATATTTT
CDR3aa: CASSLYRYSSSGNTIYF

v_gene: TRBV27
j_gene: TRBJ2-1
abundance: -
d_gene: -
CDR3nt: TGTGCCAGCAGTCCCGCGGGACACCCGGGGGTTAATGAGCAGTTCTTC
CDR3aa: CASSPAGHPGVNEQFF

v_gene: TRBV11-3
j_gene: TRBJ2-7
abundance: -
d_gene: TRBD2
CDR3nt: TGTGCCAGCAGCGAGAGTAGCGGGAGCTCCTACGAGCAGTACTTC
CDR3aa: CASSESSGSSYEQYF

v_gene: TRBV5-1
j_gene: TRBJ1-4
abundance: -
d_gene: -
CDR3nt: TGCGCCAGCAGCGGGGGGGCTAATGAAAAACTGTTTTTT
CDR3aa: CASSGGANEKLFF

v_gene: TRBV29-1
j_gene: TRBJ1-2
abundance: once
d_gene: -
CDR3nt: TGCAGCGTTGACTCTGGAATAGGGTATGGCTACACCTTC
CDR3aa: CSVDSGIGYGYTF

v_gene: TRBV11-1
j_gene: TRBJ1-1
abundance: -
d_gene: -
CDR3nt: TGTGCCAGCAGCTTCATTGGACAGAGCGGGGGAAGGGCTGAAGCTTTCTTT
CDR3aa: CASSFIGQSGGRAEAFF

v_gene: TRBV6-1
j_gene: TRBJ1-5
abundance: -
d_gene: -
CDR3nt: TGTGCCAGCAGTGAGGATAATCAGCCCCAGCATTTT
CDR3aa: CASSEDNQPQHF

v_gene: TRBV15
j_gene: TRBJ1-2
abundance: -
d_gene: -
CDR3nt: TGTGCCACCAGCAGAGTGGCAGGGCACTATGGCTACACCTTC
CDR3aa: CATSRVAGHYGYTF

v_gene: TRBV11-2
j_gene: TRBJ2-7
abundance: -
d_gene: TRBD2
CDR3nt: TGTGCCAGCAGACCTCTAGCGGGGGGGTGGGAGCAGTACTTC
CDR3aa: CASRPLAGGWEQYF

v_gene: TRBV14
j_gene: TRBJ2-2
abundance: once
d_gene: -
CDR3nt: TGTGCCAGCAGCCAAGAGACACTGTACAGAAACACCGGGGAGCTGTTTTTT
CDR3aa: CASSQETLYRNTGELFF

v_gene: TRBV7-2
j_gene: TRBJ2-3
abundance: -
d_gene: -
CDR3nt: TGTGCCAGCAGCTTTGGCCCTTTAGGGACAAATGCAGATACGCAGTATTTT
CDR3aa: CASSFGPLGTNADTQYF

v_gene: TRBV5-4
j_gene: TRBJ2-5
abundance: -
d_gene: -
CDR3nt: TGTGCCAGCAGACCAGACAGGGCGGGGGAGACCCAGTACTTC
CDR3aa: CASRPDRAGETQYF

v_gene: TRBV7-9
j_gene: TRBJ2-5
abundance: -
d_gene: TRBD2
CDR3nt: TGTGCCAGCAGCCCTGGACTAGCGGGCATACAAGAGACCCAGTACTTC
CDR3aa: CASSPGLAGIQETQYF

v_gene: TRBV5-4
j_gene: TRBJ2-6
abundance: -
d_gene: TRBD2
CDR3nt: TGTGCCCTCGGTACCGGGGGGGTCTCTGGGGCCAACGTCCTGACTTTC
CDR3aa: CALGTGGVSGANVLTF

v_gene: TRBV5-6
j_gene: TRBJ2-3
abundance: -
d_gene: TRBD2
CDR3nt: TGTGCCAGCAGCCTCCGGACTAGCGGTACAGATACGCAGTATTTT
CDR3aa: CASSLRTSGTDTQYF

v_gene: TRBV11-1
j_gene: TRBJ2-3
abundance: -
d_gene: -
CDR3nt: TGTGCCAGCAGCTTAAATGGATTCACAGATACGCAGTATTTT
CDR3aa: CASSLNGFTDTQYF

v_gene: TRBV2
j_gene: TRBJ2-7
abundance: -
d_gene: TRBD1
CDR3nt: TGTGCCAGCAGTCGAACAGGGGGATCCTACGAGCAGTACTTC
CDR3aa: CASSRTGGSYEQYF

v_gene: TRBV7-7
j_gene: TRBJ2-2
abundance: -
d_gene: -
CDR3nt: TGTGCTAGCAGCGCAACGGGGGTAAACACCGGGGAGCTGTTTTTT
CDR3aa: CASSATGVNTGELFF

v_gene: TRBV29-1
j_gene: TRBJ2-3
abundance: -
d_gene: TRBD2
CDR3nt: TGCAGCGTTGTCCGGGCTAGCGGGAGGTGGGATACGCAGTATTTT
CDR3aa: CSVVRASGRWDTQYF

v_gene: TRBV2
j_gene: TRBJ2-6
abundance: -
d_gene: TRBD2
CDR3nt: TGTGCCAGCAGGACTAGCGGGGGTGCGGGTGGGGCCAACGTCCTGACTTTC
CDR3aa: CASRTSGGAGGANVLTF

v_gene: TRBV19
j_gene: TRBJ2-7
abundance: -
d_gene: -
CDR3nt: TGTGCCAGTAGTATTGTAGCGTCTAGCTCCTACGAGCAGTACTTC
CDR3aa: CASSIVASSSYEQYF

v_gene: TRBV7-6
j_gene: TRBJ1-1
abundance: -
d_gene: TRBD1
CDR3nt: TGTGCCAGCAGCGCCCGACAGGGTTTGAACACTGAAGCTTTCTTT
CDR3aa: CASSARQGLNTEAFF

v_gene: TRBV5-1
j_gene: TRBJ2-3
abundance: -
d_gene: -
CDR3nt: TGCGCCAGCAGCGCCCAAGGAGGGGGAATAATCCTTAGCACAGATACGCAGTATTTT
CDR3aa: CASSAQGGGIILSTDTQYF

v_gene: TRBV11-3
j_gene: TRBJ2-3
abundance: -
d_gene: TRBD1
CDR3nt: TGTGCCAGCAGCTTGGGACAGCCCACAGATACGCAGTATTTT
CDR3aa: CASSLGQPTDTQYF

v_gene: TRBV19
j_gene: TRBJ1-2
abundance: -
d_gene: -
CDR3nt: TGTGCCAGTAGCCCCGATCTCGGCGTTGGCTACACCTTC
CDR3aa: CASSPDLGVGYTF